This T cell receptor (beta chain) appears in the sequencing data of a study of response to subunit inactivated influenza vaccine. This clonotype was observed a handful of times. A junction boundary mismatches the germline segment, possibly from a read error. The length of the CDR3 is 15 residues. CDR1 and CDR2 from the germline V gene are LGHNT and FRNRAP. TCRdb analysed the RT-PCR reads with MiXCR anew, one entry per CDR3 protein. This table has roughly 500,000 distinct CDR3 sequences, about 15% appearing once. The receptor comes from a man aged 50-75 years who received an inactivated influenza vaccine. The J gene is TRBJ2-1, the V gene TRBV12-5; D perhaps matches TRBD2 (5 bases). The sample consisted of CD4+ T cells sorted from PBMCs, taken 23 months after vaccination. The CDR3 DNA is TGTCCTAGTGGTTCGGGGAACGGGCTCTACAATGAGCAGTTCTTC. This encodes CPSGSGNGLYNEQFF.